The 17 T cell receptor beta chains presented below share a single source sample, sequenced in a study of a mutant IDH1 vaccine in newly diagnosed glioma. Libraries were prepared by immunoSEQ multiplex PCR; TCRdb keeps only in-frame clonotypes and omits some of them. The sample has around 84,000 clones; about 81% are singletons. These TCRs are of unknown antigen specificity. Time point here: week 47, end of study. The study gave 300 ug of mutant IDH1 20-mer peptide per vaccine dose, with topical imiquimod. Here the sequenced sample was PBMCs, taken from a glioma patient whose treatment included an IDH1 peptide vaccine. Receptor source: a man aged 40-49 years with glioma.

The rearrangement uses TRBV18 and TRBJ2-7; 12 nucleotides match TRBD2. After removal of 3 bases from V and 6 bases from J, the junction contained 6 bases not matched to a gene. The CDR3 loop spans 15 amino acids. Germline V gene lookup returns CDR1 KGHSH and CDR2 LQKENI. DNA of the CDR3: TGTGCCAGCTCACCCAGGACTAGCGGGAATGGCGAGCAGTACTTC. Protein: CASSPRTSGNGEQYF.

With respect to this clone: At one end, the junction sequence differs from germline, possibly due to a read error. Distinct nucleotide sequences in the sample also encode this CDR3. The chain uses TRBV10-1 and TRBJ2-7, with D perhaps matching TRBD2 (6 bases). Per the germline V gene, CDR1 is WNHNN and CDR2 is SYGVQD (reference sequence). This CDR3 is built from 14 residues. As DNA, the CDR3 is TGCGCCCGGGAGAGGGACGAAAGCTCCTACGAGCAATACTTC. This gives the protein CARERDESSYEQYF.

The CDR3 sequence: CASSLVASGSPYNEQFF. CDR3 sequence (DNA): TGTGCCAGCAGCTTAGTTGCTAGCGGGAGTCCCTACAATGAGCAGTTCTTC. The chain has TRBV7-2 and TRBJ2-1; TRBD2 matches at 10 bases. This CDR3 region has 17 residues. Losses at the gene ends were 1 base for V and 2 bases for J; bases not matched to a gene: 5. CDR1 is SGHTA, CDR2 FQGNSA, per germline.

The chain joins TRBV20-1 to TRBJ2-7; D gene unclear. In germline, CDR1 is DFQATT, CDR2 SNEGSKA (reference sequence). This CDR3 has 11 amino acids. The V end lost 0 bases, the J end lost 7 bases, and 7 bases lay between the germline ends. DNA of the CDR3: TGCAGTGCTAGAGACACCCTAGAGCAGTACTTC. This encodes CSARDTLEQYF.

This chain uses TRBV30 with TRBJ1-2; D may be TRBD1 (5 bases). This CDR3 spans 12 amino acids. The germline V and J ends were trimmed by 3 bases and 4 bases, with 9 bases remaining between them. Germline CDR1 and CDR2: GTSNPN and SVGIG (reference sequence). The CDR3 sequence: CAWRGTAYGYTF. CDR3 coding DNA: TGTGCCTGGAGAGGGACTGCCTATGGCTACACCTTC. Drawing the rest from reference TRBV30 and TRBJ1-2, the complete variable domain is SQTIHQWPATLVQPVGSPLSLECTVEGTSNPNLYWYRQAAGRGLQLLFYSVGIGQISSEVPQNLSASRPQDRQFILSSKKLLLSDSGFYLCAWRGTAYGYTFGSGTRLTVV.

The chain's CDR3 is CASSLAIGPSYEQYF. The CDR3 coding sequence is TGTGCCAGCAGCTTAGCTATCGGGCCCTCCTACGAGCAGTACTTC. The chain employs TRBV7-6 and TRBJ2-7; no definite D call. The germline V and J ends were trimmed by 0 bases and 0 bases, with 9 bases remaining between them. Per the germline V gene, CDR1 is SGHVS and CDR2 is FNYEAQ. This CDR3 is 15 amino acids long.

This chain links TRBV5-4 with TRBJ2-7, with 9 positions matching TRBD2. V shed 0 bases and J 7 bases; nucleotides not matched to a gene: 11. The germline CDR1 and CDR2 sequences are SGHNT and YYREEE (reference sequence). The CDR3 runs to 16 residues. CDR3: CASSLGSLAGAGEQYF. The CDR3 DNA reads as TGTGCCAGCAGCTTGGGGAGTTTAGCGGGGGCAGGTGAGCAGTACTTC.

Here the CDR3 DNA reads TGTGCCAGCAGTATGGACGCCAAGGTCTCCTACGAGCAGTACTTC. Protein sequence: CASSMDAKVSYEQYF. V and J are TRBV6-6 and TRBJ2-7, with no clear D. V was shortened by 5 bases and J by 0 bases, with 14 bases between the two germline ends. The germline CDR1 and CDR2 sequences are MNHNY and SVGAGI (reference sequence). The CDR3 is made up of 15 amino acids.

The chain combines TRBV27 with TRBJ2-1; D gene unclear. Between the trimmed V and J ends, which lost 4 bases and 3 bases, there was a span of 13 bases. Germline lookup yields CDR1 MNHEY and CDR2 SMNVEV (reference sequence). The CDR3 extends over 15 amino acids. The CDR3 DNA sequence: TGTGCCAGCAGTTCGGTCGGTCGCAACTACAATGAGCAGTTCTTC. Its translation is CASSSVGRNYNEQFF.

In its sample, this clone was seen once. The rearrangement links TRBV5-6 to TRBJ1-2, with D perhaps matching TRBD1 (5 bases). V lost 5 bases, J lost 2 bases, and 16 bases lay in between. CDR3 length: 15 amino acids. Germline CDR1 is SGHDT and CDR2 is YYEEEE. CDR3 coding DNA: TGTGCCAGCAGACTAACCGGGACCCCGAACTATGGCTACACCTTC. It encodes CASRLTGTPNYGYTF.

The chain has TRBV7-9 and TRBJ2-5, with 9 bases aligning to TRBD1. TRBJ2-7 explains the end of the DNA better; the J call may be wrong. CDR3 length: 13 amino acids. CDR1 SEHNR and CDR2 FQNEAQ come from the germline V gene (reference sequence). CDR3 coding DNA: TGTGCCAGCGGTCACAGGGGGCCCCACGAGCAGTACTTC. This codes for CASGHRGPHEQYF.

The chain is built from TRBV27 and TRBJ2-7; TRBD2 matches 12 bases. This CDR3 comprises 16 residues. Germline V lookup: CDR1 MNHEY, CDR2 SMNVEV (reference sequence). The V and J ends lost 6 bases and 12 bases, in that order; junction bases with no gene match: 18. CDR3: CASRKKLQGLAGSPYF. DNA of the CDR3: TGTGCCAGCAGGAAGAAGTTGCAAGGACTAGCGGGGAGTCCGTACTTC.

The V call is TRBV5-1, the J call TRBJ2-7, with 7 bases identical to TRBD2. Germline V gives CDR1 SGHRS, CDR2 YFSETQ. The length of the CDR3 is 12 residues. Trimming at V came to 4 bases and at J to 2 bases, leaving 0 bases not matched to a gene. The CDR3 coding sequence is TGCGCCAGCAGCGGGGGGGCCTACGAGCAGTACTTC. Protein product: CASSGGAYEQYF.

The chain couples TRBV18 to TRBJ2-2; D remains unclear. Germline V gives CDR1 KGHSH, CDR2 LQKENI. V was shortened by 4 bases and J by 3 bases, with 9 bases between the two germline ends. The CDR3 consists of 14 residues. The CDR3, as DNA: TGTGCCAGCTCACGGCGATCGGACACCGGGGAGCTGTTTTTT. Translation: CASSRRSDTGELFF.

The J gene is TRBJ2-5, the V gene TRBV4-3; 9 bases are shared with TRBD1. The J call may not be correct, given that the DNA end is closer to TRBJ2-7. The CDR3 spans 15 residues. Germline V CDR1 and CDR2: LGHNA, YSLEER. The CDR3, as DNA: TGCGCCAGCAGCCATAGACAGGGGGGGGCCTACGAGCAGTACTTC. This sequence encodes CASSHRQGGAYEQYF.

The chain employs TRBV30 and TRBJ2-7, with TRBD2 as a possible D gene (6 bases). Trimming stripped 8 bases from V and 7 bases from J, with 12 bases between. The CDR3 has 10 amino acids. Germline V lookup: CDR1 GTSNPN, CDR2 SVGIG (reference sequence). Written as DNA, the CDR3 is TGTGCCGGAGGGGCTCGGGAGCAGTACTTC. This codes for CAGGAREQYF. Supplemented by reference TRBV30 and TRBJ2-7, the full variable domain reads SQTIHQWPATLVQPVGSPLSLECTVEGTSNPNLYWYRQAAGRGLQLLFYSVGIGQISSEVPQNLSASRPQDRQFILSSKKLLLSDSGFYLCAGGAREQYFGPGTRLTVT.

The chain is built from TRBV27 and TRBJ2-7; 7 bases agree with TRBD1. Germline CDR1 MNHEY, CDR2 SMNVEV (reference sequence). V trimming: 6 bases; J trimming: 0 bases; junction bases outside the gene matches: 5. This CDR3 contains 14 residues. The DNA for the CDR3 is TGTGCCAGCAGCTTTGACAGGGACTCCTACGAGCAGTACTTC. The encoded protein is CASSFDRDSYEQYF.